Listed below are T cell receptor beta chains from one sample, sequenced in a study of CD8 T cells in ankylosing spondylitis. MiXCR, applied by TCRdb to the 5' RACE reads, yields one record per CDR3 protein. In the table there are about 230,000 distinct CDR3 sequences, 8% to 10% of which are singletons. Sequenced: blood, either unsorted or a sorted T cell fraction (not recorded which). These receptors were taken from a female donor with ankylosing spondylitis or in good health (not recorded which). Both conserved end residues are part of each CDR3. A D gene is named only where the DNA matches it firmly. Clone size is given for some rows only: seen once, a few or many times, or a class if the clone is expanded.

clone_size j_call v_call d_call cdr3_aa cdr3_nt
many TRBJ2-1 TRBV20-1 NA CSAKGMGPWNEQFF TGCAGTGCTAAGGGGATGGGGCCTTGGAATGAGCAGTTCTTC
many TRBJ2-1 TRBV5-1 TRBD2 CASSRVPSGRGNEQFF TGCGCCAGCAGCCGCGTCCCTAGCGGGAGGGGCAATGAGCAGTTCTTC
few TRBJ2-5 TRBV29-1 TRBD1 CSVAIQGAGETQYF TGCAGCGTTGCTATACAGGGGGCCGGTGAGACCCAGTACTTC
many TRBJ2-1 TRBV7-7 TRBD2 CASSSSREGRGNEQFF TGTGCTAGCAGCTCTAGCCGGGAGGGCCGGGGGAATGAGCAGTTCTTC
NA TRBJ1-1 TRBV4-1 NA CASSHEERGVEAFF TGCGCCAGCAGCCACGAGGAGAGGGGCGTTGAAGCTTTCTTT
many TRBJ1-1 TRBV29-1 NA CSVGSRNTEAFF TGCAGCGTTGGCAGTCGAAACACTGAAGCTTTCTTT
many TRBJ2-1 TRBV10-3 NA CAISNVDRYNEQFF TGTGCCATCAGTAACGTAGATCGCTACAATGAGCAGTTCTTC
many TRBJ2-1 TRBV19 NA CASSIGSFYNEQFF TGTGCCAGTAGTATCGGGAGTTTTTACAATGAGCAGTTCTTC
many TRBJ2-5 TRBV20-1 NA CSASGRGPQETQYF TGCAGTGCTTCAGGACGGGGGCCTCAAGAGACCCAGTACTTC
NA TRBJ2-7 TRBV20-1 NA CSARREYEQYF TGCAGTGCTAGGAGGGAATACGAGCAGTACTTC
many TRBJ2-2 TRBV2 NA CARTPSENTGELFF TGTGCCAGGACCCCCAGCGAGAACACCGGGGAGCTGTTTTTT
many TRBJ2-7 TRBV20-1 TRBD1 CSARGQGEQYF TGCAGTGCTAGGGGACAGGGCGAGCAGTACTTC
NA TRBJ1-4 TRBV7-8 NA CASGQRTSGIDWGSEKLFF TGTGCCAGCGGCCAACGAACCTCAGGGATCGATTGGGGAAGTGAAAAACTGTTTTTT
many TRBJ1-1 TRBV5-1 NA CASSLVGTPNTEAFF TGCGCCAGCAGCTTGGTCGGGACACCGAACACTGAAGCTTTCTTT
many TRBJ2-5 TRBV12-3/TRBV12-4 TRBD1 CASSPRGQGETQYF TGTGCCAGCAGTCCTCGGGGACAGGGGGAGACCCAGTACTTC
many TRBJ2-2 TRBV12-3/TRBV12-4 TRBD2 CASSFLAGVAGELFF TGTGCCAGCAGTTTTTTAGCGGGAGTGGCCGGGGAGCTGTTTTTT
many TRBJ2-7 TRBV4-3 NA CASSQVLEYGSYEQYF TGCGCCAGCAGCCAAGTCCTCGAGTATGGGTCCTACGAGCAGTACTTC
many TRBJ1-2 TRBV12-3/TRBV12-4 NA CASSSPGTYGYTF TGTGCCAGCAGTTCCCCAGGGACCTATGGCTACACCTTC
few TRBJ2-7 TRBV10-1 TRBD1 CASRWTGYVVSFCYEQYF TGCGCCAGCAGATGGACAGGGTATGTTGTCTCGTTTTGCTACGAGCAGTACTTC
many TRBJ2-4 TRBV12-3/TRBV12-4 NA CASSSAGQGGRNIQYF TGTGCCAGCAGTTCCGCGGGTCAGGGGGGACGGAACATTCAGTACTTC
many TRBJ2-1 TRBV12-3/TRBV12-4 NA CASSLVAQWYNEQFF TGTGCCAGCAGTTTAGTAGCGCAATGGTACAATGAGCAGTTCTTC
NA TRBJ1-1 TRBV7-2 TRBD1 CASSSLDRADTEAFF TGTGCCAGCAGCTCCCTGGACAGGGCGGACACTGAAGCTTTCTTT
many TRBJ1-1 TRBV5-6 NA CASSSGVWTEAFF TGTGCCAGCAGCTCCGGGGTGTGGACTGAAGCTTTCTTT
many TRBJ1-3 TRBV10-3 NA CAISEGQMGNTIYF TGTGCCATCAGTGAGGGGCAGATGGGAAACACCATATATTTT
few TRBJ2-2 TRBV7-9 NA CATEKYTGELFF TGTGCCACCGAGAAGTACACCGGGGAGCTGTTTTTT
few TRBJ2-5 TRBV4-3 TRBD1 CASSRQGQPGETQYF TGCGCCAGCAGCCGACAGGGGCAACCGGGAGAGACCCAGTACTTC
few TRBJ2-7 TRBV7-9 TRBD1 CASSPFSSGTGSYEQYF TGTGCCAGCAGCCCATTCTCTTCCGGGACAGGGTCCTACGAGCAGTACTTC
many TRBJ2-3 TRBV7-2 NA CASSFVSDTQYF TGTGCCAGCAGCTTCGTATCAGATACGCAGTATTTT
many TRBJ2-1 TRBV7-2 NA CASRVKPHNEQFF TGTGCCAGCAGAGTAAAACCCCACAATGAGCAGTTCTTC
many TRBJ2-2 TRBV20-1 NA CSARVPAGELFF TGCAGTGCTAGAGTGCCGGCCGGGGAGCTGTTTTTT
many TRBJ2-5 TRBV5-6 TRBD1 CASSWGQGASRETQYF TGTGCCAGCAGCTGGGGACAGGGGGCGTCTCGAGAGACCCAGTACTTC
NA TRBJ2-5 TRBV5-1 TRBD2 CASTPVPGGETQYF TGCGCCAGCACTCCCGTCCCGGGGGGAGAGACCCAGTACTTC
many TRBJ1-2 TRBV28 TRBD1 CASSLSDRLNYGYTF TGTGCCAGCAGTTTATCGGACAGGCTTAACTATGGCTACACCTTC
few TRBJ2-2 TRBV7-2 NA CASSVYGAGDAGELFF TGTGCCAGCAGCGTTTATGGGGCGGGTGATGCCGGGGAGCTGTTTTTT
few TRBJ1-2 TRBV20-1 TRBD1 CSARLLGTVEYGYTF TGCAGTGCTAGGTTACTCGGGACAGTCGAGTATGGCTACACCTTC
many TRBJ1-1 TRBV7-8 NA CASSFSGADTEAFF TGTGCCAGCAGCTTCAGTGGGGCGGACACTGAAGCTTTCTTT
NA TRBJ1-2 TRBV7-9 NA CASSPVGYGYTF TGTGCCAGCAGCCCTGTGGGGTATGGCTACACCTTC
many TRBJ2-1 TRBV20-1 TRBD2 CSARDWLTSGSRDEQFF TGCAGTGCTAGAGATTGGCTGACTAGCGGGAGTCGGGATGAGCAGTTCTTC
NA TRBJ2-7 TRBV15 TRBD1 CATSSLEGTGSYEQYF TGTGCCACCAGCAGCTTAGAGGGGACAGGCTCCTACGAGCAGTACTTC
many TRBJ2-5 TRBV20-1 TRBD2 CSADVGLAGSETQYF TGCAGTGCCGACGTTGGACTAGCGGGATCCGAGACCCAGTACTTC
many TRBJ1-6 TRBV4-3 NA CASSSSLAASPLHF TGCGCCAGCAGCTCGTCGCTGGCGGCCTCACCCCTCCACTTT
many TRBJ1-1 TRBV7-8 NA CASRTGVGDGAFF TGTGCCAGCAGAACGGGGGTTGGTGACGGAGCTTTCTTT
many TRBJ2-1 TRBV20-1 TRBD2 CSASPGLAGDHEQFF TGCAGTGCTAGCCCGGGACTAGCGGGAGACCATGAGCAGTTCTTC
few TRBJ1-2 TRBV11-2 NA CASSLSLGPNGYTF TGTGCCAGCAGCCTTTCTCTGGGTCCGAATGGCTACACCTTC
many TRBJ1-1 TRBV20-1 NA CSAPARTEAFF TGCAGTGCTCCAGCGAGGACTGAAGCTTTCTTT
many TRBJ2-6 TRBV5-5 TRBD1 CASSLVGQGTGANVLTF TGTGCCAGCAGCTTGGTGGGACAGGGGACTGGGGCCAACGTCCTGACTTTC
NA TRBJ2-1 TRBV9 TRBD2 CASSPPSGRSSYNEQFF TGTGCCAGCAGCCCCCCTAGCGGGCGGAGCTCCTACAATGAGCAGTTCTTC
many TRBJ1-2 TRBV20-1 NA CSADGGGLKGFNYGYTF TGCAGTGCGGATGGAGGGGGTTTAAAGGGATTCAACTATGGCTACACCTTC
many TRBJ2-7 TRBV4-3 NA CASSQAGTGPEEQYF TGCGCCAGCAGCCAAGCCGGGACGGGGCCAGAGGAGCAGTACTTC
NA TRBJ2-2 TRBV29-1 NA CSVAEAEELFF TGCAGCGTTGCTGAAGCCGAGGAGCTGTTTTTT